What follows are 4 T cell receptor beta chains derived from one specimen sequenced in a study of T-cell reconstitution after alpha-beta-depleted transplantation in children. Preparing the TCRbeta library involved the use of unique molecular identifiers. TCRdb used MiXCR to reprocess the PCR reads, holding one entry per CDR3 protein. The data contain roughly 340,000 distinct CDR3 sequences, roughly 17% of them singletons. Specimen: PBMCs, mostly from graft donor cells, collected 360 days after TCRalphabeta/CD19-depleted stem cell transplant. All receptors derive from a male patient between 2 and 9 years old who had a stem cell transplant for acute lymphoblastic leukemia, so the T cells may come from the graft donor.

In this sample, this clonotype turned up a few times. The chain carries TRBV6-5 and TRBJ2-3; a possible D gene is TRBD2 (6 bases). The germline CDR1 and CDR2 sequences are MNHEY and SVGAGI. There are 14 residues in the CDR3. V was pared by 2 bases and J by 3 bases, with 9 bases between. CDR3 nucleotides: TGTGCCAGCAGTTACCCCGGGGGAACAGATACGCAGTATTTT. This encodes CASSYPGGTDTQYF.

The chain has TRBV10-1 and TRBJ2-7, with TRBD2 matching 8 bases. Looked up from germline, CDR1 is WNHNN and CDR2 is SYGVQD (reference sequence). V shed 5 bases, J shed 2 bases, and the junction held 5 bases outside the gene matches. The CDR3 is made up of 14 amino acids. CDR3 coding DNA: TGCGCCAGCAGTCCCGGGACTAGTGCCTACGAGCAGTACTTC. It codes for CASSPGTSAYEQYF.

This clonotype was observed a few times. The J gene is TRBJ2-7, the V gene TRBV29-1, with D possibly matching TRBD2 (6 bases). The CDR3 is 13 amino acids. CDR1 SQVTM and CDR2 ANQGSEA come from the germline V gene. Trimming pared 4 bases from V and 1 base from J, leaving 11 bases between. This CDR3 reads CSVGASESYEQYF. In DNA form, the CDR3 reads TGCAGCGTTGGTGCTAGCGAGTCCTACGAGCAGTACTTC.

This clonotype occurred many times. The genes are TRBV5-1 and TRBJ2-1; D ambiguous. Germline assignment: CDR1 SGHRS and CDR2 YFSETQ. This CDR3 spans 15 amino acids. V was clipped by 2 bases and J by 0 bases, with 9 bases between them. The CDR3 reads CASSLGGPSYNEQFF. The CDR3 coding sequence is TGCGCCAGCAGCTTAGGCGGCCCCTCCTACAATGAGCAGTTCTTC.